The 28 T cell receptor beta chains listed next were all sequenced from one sample in a study of shared clonotypes between healthy human individuals (dated by TCRdb to 2018 to 2020). The library was produced with the immunoSEQ multiplex PCR assay. The clones in this table, taken by TCRdb from immuneACCESS, are in-frame only. Not every clone is retained; where verified, under half of the shortfall comes from an unresolved V gene, and the cause of the rest is unknown. A total of roughly 810,000 clones appear in this sample, around 96% of them only once. The ten largest account for about 0.21% of the sample. CD8 naive samples were CD45RO-negative cells positively selected for CCR7, giving a CD45RA+CCR7+ population that excluded TemRA cells. The sequenced sample consisted of naive CD8+ T cells sorted from blood. The cell subset or site label corresponds to: CD45RA+CCR7+. These TCRs come from a man aged 30 to 39 in good health.

The chain employs TRBV10-3 and TRBJ2-1; D might be TRBD2 (5 bases). Germline CDR1 ENHRY, CDR2 SYGVKD. Trimming removed 11 bases from V and 6 bases from J, with 11 bases in between. This CDR3 is built from 11 residues. The CDR3 DNA is TGTGCCTCCAACCGGGGCAATGAGCAGTTCTTC. Protein sequence: CASNRGNEQFF.

The chain employs TRBV2 and TRBJ2-1, with 12 positions matching TRBD2. CDR3 length: 14 residues. V lost 8 bases, J lost 4 bases, and 3 bases stayed unmatched. Germline assignment: CDR1 SNHLY and CDR2 FYNNEI. As DNA, the CDR3 is TGTGCCAGCGGGGGACTAGCGGGTTACAATGAGCAGTTCTTC. Amino acid sequence: CASGGLAGYNEQFF. The full variable domain, its missing parts supplied by reference TRBV2 and TRBJ2-1, is EPEVTQTPSHQVTQMGQEVILRCVPISNHLYFYWYRQILGQKVEFLVSFYNNEISEKSEIFDDQFSVERPDGSNFTLKIRSTKLEDSAMYFCASGGLAGYNEQFFGPGTRLTVL.

For this clone: At one boundary the junction diverges from the germline segment, which might be a read error. The chain carries TRBV7-9 and TRBJ1-1; tentative D call: TRBD1 (5 bases). Germline-derived CDR1 and CDR2 are SEHNR and FQNEAQ (reference sequence). This CDR3 contains 13 residues. The CDR3: CASSSDSAPGAFF. The CDR3 bases are TGTGCCAGCAGTTCCGACTCAGCGCCCGGGGCTTTTTTT.

This clone was seen a single time. V gene TRBV7-8 combines with J gene TRBJ2-5; 7 bases map to TRBD2. CDR1 is SGHVS, CDR2 FQNEAQ, per germline. With 4 bases clipped from V and 5 bases from J, the junction kept 19 bases outside the gene matches. CDR3 length equals 18 residues. In nucleotides, the CDR3 is TGTGCCAGCAGCTCTACCTCGGTTGGAGGACTAGATACGGAGACCCAGTACTTC. It encodes CASSSTSVGGLDTETQYF. Combining the CDR3 with reference TRBV7-8 and TRBJ2-5 gives the whole variable domain GAGVSQSPRYKVAKRGQDVALRCDPISGHVSLFWYQQALGQGPEFLTYFQNEAQLDKSGLPSDRFFAERPEGSVSTLKIQRTQQEDSAVYLCASSSTSVGGLDTETQYFGPGTRLLVL.

DNA of the CDR3: TGTGCCATCAGTGAGTCCTTCACCGGTGATGGCTACACCTTC. This codes for CAISESFTGDGYTF. This chain joins TRBV10-3 and TRBJ1-2, with D uncertain. Trimming took off 0 bases at V and 6 bases at J, with 11 bases between the two ends. Per germline, CDR1 ENHRY and CDR2 SYGVKD. The CDR3 has 14 amino acids.

In DNA form, the CDR3 reads TGTGCCAGCAGCCCATCTAGCACAGATACGCAGTATTTT. Its protein product is CASSPSSTDTQYF. The chain links TRBV14 to TRBJ2-3; D is unresolved. The CDR3 has 13 residues. Germline V gives CDR1 SGHDN, CDR2 FVKESK. The V and J ends lost 4 bases and 0 bases respectively, with 5 bases between them. The full variable domain, in which reference TRBV14 and TRBJ2-3 provide the parts outside the CDR3, is EAGVTQFPSHSVIEKGQTVTLRCDPISGHDNLYWYRRVMGKEIKFLLHFVKESKQDESGMPNNRFLAERTGGTYSTLKVQPAELEDSGVYFCASSPSSTDTQYFGPGTRLTVL.

This clone has just one count. This chain connects TRBV5-6 to TRBJ1-1; possible D gene TRBD1, 6 bases. Germline V gene sequence: CDR1 SGHDT, CDR2 YYEEEE. Trimming took off 4 bases at V and 4 bases at J, with 14 bases between the two ends. The CDR3 sequence is 14 residues long. The CDR3 region is CASSASGVATEAFF. As DNA, the CDR3 is TGTGCCAGCAGCGCCTCAGGGGTTGCCACTGAAGCTTTCTTT.

The chain employs TRBV4-3 and TRBJ1-5, with unresolved D. V lost 1 base, J lost 0 bases, and 7 bases lay in between. CDR3 length equals 15 residues. The germline V gene encodes CDR1 LGHNA and CDR2 YSLEER. The CDR3 loop reads CASSQGVGSNQPQHF. The CDR3 coding sequence is TGCGCCAGCAGCCAAGGTGTTGGTAGCAATCAGCCCCAGCATTTT.

The CDR3 DNA sequence: TGTGCCACCAGCAGAGATAGCGGGAACAGTGGCTACACCTTC. Amino acid sequence: CATSRDSGNSGYTF. J is TRBJ1-2 and V is TRBV15; D is undetermined. Germline V gene sequence: CDR1 LNHNV, CDR2 YYDKDF (reference sequence). CDR3 length: 14 amino acids. V was clipped by 0 bases and J by 7 bases, with 12 bases between them.

This clone was detected once. The J gene is TRBJ2-1, the V gene TRBV7-9, with 10 bases aligning to TRBD1. CDR3 length: 15 residues. The germline V gene encodes CDR1 SEHNR and CDR2 FQNEAQ (reference sequence). V trimming: 7 bases; J trimming: 8 bases; junction bases outside the gene matches: 11. The CDR3 region is CASTQGTGVADEQFF. The DNA of the CDR3 is TGTGCCAGCACCCAAGGGACAGGGGTGGCGGATGAGCAGTTCTTC.

Concerning this clone: The same CDR3 can be traced to other DNA sequences in this sample. CDR3 in DNA: TGTGCCAGTTCATCACCGCCAGATACGCAGTATTTT. Its protein is CASSSPPDTQYF. The V call is TRBV27, the J call TRBJ2-3; D gene unclear. The CDR3 extends over 12 amino acids. Germline-derived CDR1 and CDR2 are MNHEY and SMNVEV (reference sequence). V lost 9 bases and J lost 4, with 11 bases in between.

The DNA for the CDR3 is TGTGCCAGCAGTTTAAGGGACCCTGCAATCGATGAGCAGTTCTTC. This sequence encodes CASSLRDPAIDEQFF. This chain connects TRBV27 to TRBJ2-1; TRBD1 or TRBD2 may be the D gene (5 bases each). CDR3 length: 15 amino acids. Deletions cut 2 bases from V and 8 bases from J, with 16 bases between. Germline V CDR1 and CDR2: MNHEY, SMNVEV (reference sequence).

The V call is TRBV7-9, the J call TRBJ2-1; D unresolved. Deletions cut 2 bases from V and 5 bases from J, with 7 bases between. Germline assignment: CDR1 SEHNR and CDR2 FQNEAQ (reference sequence). CDR3 size: 13 residues. CDR3 loop: CASSLLLDNEQFF. The DNA of the CDR3 is TGTGCCAGCAGCTTACTCCTTGACAATGAGCAGTTCTTC.

V gene TRBV4-3 combines with J gene TRBJ2-7, with 7 bases lining up with TRBD1. Germline V gene data show CDR1 as LGHNA and CDR2 as YSLEER. The CDR3 consists of 15 residues. Trimming removed 1 base from V and 7 bases from J; junction bases left unmatched: 10. The CDR3: CASSQGNLQGLEQYF. In nucleotides, the CDR3 is TGCGCCAGCAGCCAAGGAAACCTACAGGGGCTTGAGCAGTACTTC.

The rearrangement uses TRBV25-1 and TRBJ2-7; D is uncertain. V lost 8 bases to trimming and J lost 6 bases, with 11 bases between them. The CDR3 is 11 residues long. Germline-derived CDR1 and CDR2 are MGHDK and SYGVNS. This CDR3 is CASGIRLEQYF. In DNA form, the CDR3 reads TGTGCCAGCGGGATCCGTCTCGAGCAGTACTTC.

The genes are TRBV28 and TRBJ2-1; D is undetermined. This CDR3 comprises 14 residues. V was cut by 7 bases and J by 0 bases, with 10 bases left in between. The V gene's germline CDR1 is MDHEN and CDR2 SYDVKM. The CDR3 nucleotides are TGTGCCAGCAACTCCCAGAGCTCCTACAATGAGCAGTTCTTC. Translated, it gives CASNSQSSYNEQFF.

This clone was seen a single time. V gene TRBV7-2 combines with J gene TRBJ2-5; D is unclear. Germline V gene sequence: CDR1 SGHTA, CDR2 FQGNSA. CDR3 size: 15 residues. V lost 4 bases, J lost 0 bases, and 12 bases lay in between. The CDR3 reads CASSSYPGDQETQYF. CDR3 in DNA: TGTGCCAGCAGCTCCTACCCGGGTGACCAAGAGACCCAGTACTTC.

This chain uses TRBV13 with TRBJ1-4, with 9 bases aligning to TRBD1. The CDR3 covers 14 residues. Germline lookup yields CDR1 PRHDT and CDR2 FYEKMQ (reference sequence). Trimming cost V 5 bases and J 8 bases; bases outside gene matches: 6. In DNA, the CDR3 is TGTGCCAGCAGCCTAAGGACAGGGGAGGAAAAACTGTTTTTT. Amino acids: CASSLRTGEEKLFF.

The chain links TRBV28 to TRBJ1-5, with D unclear. Germline lookup yields CDR1 MDHEN and CDR2 SYDVKM. The V end lost 6 bases, the J end lost 2 bases, and 11 bases lay between the germline ends. The CDR3 contains 14 residues. In DNA, the CDR3 is TGTGCCAGCAGCCCTCCTTGGGGCAATCAGCCCCAGCATTTT. Its translation is CASSPPWGNQPQHF.

The gene calls are TRBV6-5 and TRBJ2-3, with 9 nucleotides matching TRBD1. With 2 bases clipped from V and 10 bases from J, the junction kept 1 base outside the gene matches. Germline lookup yields CDR1 MNHEY and CDR2 SVGAGI. This CDR3 comprises 12 residues. The CDR3 DNA follows: TGTGCCAGCAGTTACCGGACAGGGGCGCAGTATTTT. This codes for CASSYRTGAQYF.

The rearrangement joins TRBV11-2 to TRBJ1-5; no definite D call. Germline values: CDR1 SGHAT, CDR2 FQNNGV. V lost 1 base and J 6 bases, leaving 7 bases between the germline ends. The CDR3 runs 13 residues. For the CDR3, the DNA is TGTGCCAGCAGCTTAGGTTCAGGTCAGCCCCAGCATTTT. Translated: CASSLGSGQPQHF.

V is TRBV21-1 and J is TRBJ2-1; TRBD1, as called in the table, went unchecked against the DNA. TRBV21-1 is a documented pseudogene. This CDR3 spans 16 amino acids. In nucleotides, the CDR3 is TGTGCCAGCAGCAAAATCTCGGACAGGGTTTACAATGAGCAGTTCTTC. It translates to CASSKISDRVYNEQFF.

This sequence joins TRBV15 and TRBJ1-3; no firm D call. The V gene's germline CDR1 is LNHNV and CDR2 YYDKDF (reference sequence). Trimming took off 4 bases at V and 2 bases at J, with 12 bases between the two ends. CDR3 size: 15 residues. The CDR3 spells CATSNADIAGNTIYF. CDR3 bases: TGTGCCACCAGCAATGCTGACATCGCTGGAAACACCATATATTTT. Together with reference TRBV15 and TRBJ1-3, the CDR3 gives the full variable domain: DAMVIQNPRYQVTQFGKPVTLSCSQTLNHNVMYWYQQKSSQAPKLLFHYYDKDFNNEADTPDNFQSRRPNTSFCFLDIRSPGLGDTAMYLCATSNADIAGNTIYFGEGSWLTVV.

The chain carries TRBV19 and TRBJ1-3; a weak D match, TRBD1 (5 bases). CDR3 length: 15 amino acids. The germline CDR1 and CDR2 sequences are LNHDA and SQIVND (reference sequence). The V gene lost 5 bases and the J gene lost 0 bases, with 11 bases spanning the gap. The CDR3, as DNA: TGTGCCAGTAGTCTGTCGACAGCCTCTGGAAACACCATATATTTT. It yields the protein CASSLSTASGNTIYF.

This clone was seen only once. The chain links TRBV11-2 to TRBJ2-3; no firm D call. CDR1 and CDR2 (germline): SGHAT, FQNNGV. Trimming pared 5 bases from V and 4 bases from J, leaving 13 bases between. This CDR3 is built from 14 residues. The CDR3 region has the DNA TGTGCCAGCAGCCTTAGGCCCAGTCCAGATACGCAGTATTTT. Encoded protein: CASSLRPSPDTQYF.

This clone has just one count. The chain links TRBV25-1 to TRBJ1-4; 9 nucleotides match TRBD1. There are 15 residues in the CDR3. Germline-derived CDR1 and CDR2 are MGHDK and SYGVNS. J was trimmed by 5 bases and V by 2 bases; bases with no gene match: 3. The CDR3 coding sequence is TGTGCCAGCAGTGAACCCGGGACAGGGAATGAAAAACTGTTTTTT. Protein product: CASSEPGTGNEKLFF.

This chain uses TRBV9 with TRBJ1-2, with D unresolved. The germline V gene has CDR1 SGDLS and CDR2 YYNGEE. The CDR3 covers 12 residues. The V end was cut by 8 bases, the J end by 5 bases, with 13 bases between. The CDR3 protein is CASRSGFYGYTF. The CDR3 nucleotides are TGTGCCAGTAGATCGGGTTTTTATGGCTACACCTTC.

This chain uses TRBV5-4 with TRBJ2-7, with 12 bases aligning to TRBD1. Per the germline V gene, CDR1 is SGHNT and CDR2 is YYREEE (reference sequence). This CDR3 has 13 residues. Trimming cost V 7 bases and J 6 bases; bases outside gene matches: 5. CDR3 loop: CASSPGQGAEQYF. CDR3 nucleotides: TGTGCCAGCTCGCCGGGACAGGGGGCCGAGCAGTACTTC. The full variable domain, in which reference TRBV5-4 and TRBJ2-7 provide the parts outside the CDR3, is ETGVTQSPTHLIKTRGQQVTLRCSSQSGHNTVSWYQQALGQGPQFIFQYYREEENGRGNFPPRFSGLQFPNYSSELNVNALELDDSALYLCASSPGQGAEQYFGPGTRLTVT.